This T cell receptor (beta chain) originates from a study of cytomegalovirus exposure and HLA in healthy donors. In germline, CDR1 is MNHEY, CDR2 SVGAGI. Trimming cost V 5 bases and J 0 bases, with 11 bases left between them. This CDR3 is 15 amino acids long. Concerning this clone: Its antigen remains unidentified.

Regarding the study as a whole: Several of the most significant clusters were apparently associated with common viral pathogens in a later analysis. It was reported that TCR beta sequences correctly inferred the HLA-A and HLA-B alleles for most subjects.

The PCR used 60 Vbeta and 13 Jbeta primers. This table comes from immunoSEQ multiplex PCR, and its TCRdb copy is limited to in-frame clones, with some not included. Found here are approximately 100,000 clones, around 75% of them singletons; the top ten hold approximately 4.3%. This clonotype was obtained from a woman younger than 35 in good health and CMV-seropositive. The rearrangement uses TRBV6-5 and TRBJ1-3, with D unresolved. Sequencing was performed on PBMCs. This CDR3 reads CASSPLGGSGNTIYF. The CDR3 DNA follows: TGTGCCAGCAGTCCCCTAGGCGGCTCTGGAAACACCATATATTTT.